The entry that follows covers one TCR beta chain sequence. Its specificity is not known. This CDR3 has 15 amino acids. V dropped 4 bases and J dropped 6 bases, with 19 bases sitting between them. Germline V gives CDR1 SGHKS, CDR2 YYEKEE (reference sequence). The donors gave bone marrow, and they were healthy. Donors counted as nominally healthy when sampled, yet unrecorded immune exposures were likely. The data belong to a study of cytomegalovirus exposure and HLA in healthy donors. Study-wide results and caveats: Solely CMV serostatus was available to characterize immune exposure. Later on, analysis showed that most CMV-associated TCR beta chains appeared to be HLA-restricted.

In the PCR, 60 Vbeta and 13 Jbeta primers were used. Assay: immunoSEQ multiplex PCR; the TCRdb copy retains only in-frame clones and omits some. This table has tens of thousands of clones, around 76% appearing once. The rearrangement links TRBV5-5 to TRBJ1-2, with D possibly being TRBD1 (6 bases). Sequenced material: PBMCs. This TCR was sampled from a man in his thirties or forties in good health and CMV-seropositive. CDR3 coding DNA: TGTGCCAGCAGCCCTTATGATTTCCGGACAGATGGCTACACCTTC. Amino acid sequence: CASSPYDFRTDGYTF.